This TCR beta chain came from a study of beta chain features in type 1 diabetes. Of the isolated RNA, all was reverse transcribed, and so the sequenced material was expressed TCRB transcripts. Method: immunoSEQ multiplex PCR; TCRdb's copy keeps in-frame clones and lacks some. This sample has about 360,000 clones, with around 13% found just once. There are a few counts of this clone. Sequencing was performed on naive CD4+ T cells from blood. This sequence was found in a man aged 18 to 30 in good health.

CDR3 sequence reads: CAWSRRMTLGSGANVLTF. CDR3 nucleotide sequence: TGTGCCTGGAGTAGGAGGATGACACTGGGGTCCGGGGCCAACGTCCTGACTTTC. This chain joins TRBV30 and TRBJ2-6, with a possible D match to TRBD2 (5 bases). This CDR3 spans 18 amino acids. The germline V gene has CDR1 GTSNPN and CDR2 SVGIG (reference sequence). V gave up 2 bases and J gave up 4 bases, with 21 bases separating them.